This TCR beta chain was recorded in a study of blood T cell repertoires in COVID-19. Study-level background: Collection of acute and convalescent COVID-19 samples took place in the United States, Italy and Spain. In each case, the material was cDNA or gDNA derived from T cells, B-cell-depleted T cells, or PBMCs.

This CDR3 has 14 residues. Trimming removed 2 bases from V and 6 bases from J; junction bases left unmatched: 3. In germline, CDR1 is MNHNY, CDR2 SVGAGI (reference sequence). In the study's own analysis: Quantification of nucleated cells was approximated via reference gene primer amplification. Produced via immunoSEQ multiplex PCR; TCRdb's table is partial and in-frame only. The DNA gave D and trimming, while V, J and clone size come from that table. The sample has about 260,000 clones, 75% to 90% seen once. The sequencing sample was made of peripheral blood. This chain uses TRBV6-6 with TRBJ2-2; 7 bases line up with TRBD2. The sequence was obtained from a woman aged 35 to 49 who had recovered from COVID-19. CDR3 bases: TGTGCCAGCAGTTACCCGGCGGGGGCCGGGGAGCTGTTTTTT. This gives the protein CASSYPAGAGELFF.